This T cell receptor beta chain was observed in a study of T cell repertoires in cytomegalovirus infection (dated by TCRdb to the late 2010s). Notes on the research overall: Alongside well-studied HLA-B-restricted epitopes, the peptide stimulations were aimed at recently identified HLA-C-restricted CMV epitopes, whose presentation resists viral immunomodulation. Donor HLA type was relevant to the analysis, because carriage of CMV infection together with the matching HLA type was indicated by public TCR beta signatures. Study-level results and caveats: In the ex vivo response, HLA-C-restricted CMV-specific TCR beta clonotypes were dominant, and in two of eight donors the single most frequent clonotype came from this HLA-C-restricted group. Carriers of CMV infection plus the relevant HLA type were discriminated by the cumulative frequency of public TCR beta family members in the study cohort and in an independent approximately 360-donor cohort.

Sequencing instrument: Illumina HiSeq 1500. The public reads were run again by TCRdb, first through fastp at Q25 and then through MiXCR, and only productive beta chains were kept. All rows with the same CDR3 protein become a single entry with the most common DNA and genes. This sample lists about 700,000 distinct CDR3 sequences; around 32% were detected once. Together, the top ten hold 15% to 20% of the sample. From the germline V gene, CDR1 is LGHNA and CDR2 is YSLEER. A distance of 13 bases separates the germline ends of V and J, which lose 4 bases and 6 bases respectively. Counted from cysteine to phenylalanine, this CDR3 has 14 amino acids. Left in the record is the CDR3 DNA by itself, 42 bases read in frame from the first base. Notes on this clonotype: It lacks a known antigen. No quality values exist for individual bases; no much larger clone is one base distant.

The treatment or condition label, as the study defines it: in vitro stimulation with specific CMV peptide epitopes to enrich CMV-specific T cells. Sequencing was performed on cultured PBMCs, taken from culture after CMV antigen stimulation. The receptor chain draws on TRBV4-3 and TRBJ2-1; no D gene call is confident. The clonotype originates from a human donor in good health (CMV status not recorded). Some clones in this sample may be carry-over from other donors' samples. The CDR3 reads CASSRALGRNEQFF. The nucleotide sequence is given as TGCGCCAGCAGCCGGGCCTTGGGCCGCAATGAGCAGTTCTTC.